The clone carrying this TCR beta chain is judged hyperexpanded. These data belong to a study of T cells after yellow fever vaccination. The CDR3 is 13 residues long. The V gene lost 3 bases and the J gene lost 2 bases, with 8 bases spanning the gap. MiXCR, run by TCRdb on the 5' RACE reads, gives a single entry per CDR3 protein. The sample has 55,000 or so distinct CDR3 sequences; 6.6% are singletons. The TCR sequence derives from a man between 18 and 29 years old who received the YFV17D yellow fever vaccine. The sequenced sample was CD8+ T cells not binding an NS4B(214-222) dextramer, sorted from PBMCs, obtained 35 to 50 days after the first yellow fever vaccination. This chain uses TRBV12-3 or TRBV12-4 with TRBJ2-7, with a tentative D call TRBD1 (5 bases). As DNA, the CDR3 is TGTGCCAGCAGTTTTTGGACACCCTACGAGCAGTACTTC. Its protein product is CASSFWTPYEQYF.